The 3 T cell receptor beta chains in this list originate from one sample, sequenced in a study of post-analysis software for immune sequencing data. Notes on the study in general: A handful of TRBV segments were significantly more frequent in patients than in controls. TRBV5-6, TRBV5-1 and TRBV20-1 were among these segments.

Their antigen targets remain unknown. TCR beta cDNA libraries included unique molecular identifiers. In TCRdb, the PCR reads were re-called with MiXCR into one record per CDR3 protein. The sample holds a few hundred thousand distinct CDR3 sequences, approximately 38% seen once. The sequencing input was blood. The receptor source for this set is a girl aged 5 to 17 with multiple sclerosis.

This clonotype was detected a few times. In nucleotides, the CDR3 is TGTGCCAGCAGGGGGACGGCCTACGGCTACACCTTC. Its translation is CASRGTAYGYTF. The chain uses TRBV7-9 and TRBJ1-2, with a possible D match to TRBD1 (5 bases). CDR1 is SEHNR and CDR2 is FQNEAQ in the germline V gene (reference sequence). Deletions cut 6 bases from V and 8 bases from J, with 13 bases between. The CDR3 spans 12 residues.

The CDR3: CSVPVGGQENTEAFF. CDR3 nucleotide sequence: TGCAGCGTCCCCGTGGGAGGACAGGAGAACACTGAAGCTTTCTTT. The V gene is TRBV29-1, the J gene TRBJ1-1; 7 bases fit TRBD1. The CDR3 runs 15 residues. Looked up from germline, CDR1 is SQVTM and CDR2 is ANQGSEA. V gave up 6 bases and J gave up 1 base; unmatched junction bases: 11.

This clonotype was observed a few times. The chain links TRBV29-1 to TRBJ1-3; D is ambiguous. Germline V gene data show CDR1 as SQVTM and CDR2 as ANQGSEA. The CDR3 runs to 15 residues. The ends were cut back, 5 bases at V and 2 bases at J, with 16 bases in the middle. CDR3 in amino acids: CSVSKGTYAGNTIYF. The DNA of the CDR3 is TGCAGCGTTTCCAAGGGAACTTACGCTGGAAACACCATATATTTT.